The 13 T cell receptor beta chains presented below share a single source sample, sequenced in a study of T cell changes during pregnancy in multiple sclerosis. Sequenced by immunoSEQ multiplex PCR; TCRdb stores in-frame clones only, minus some. The table lists 100,000 to 140,000 clones, approximately 90% of them singletons, with around 0.8% in the top ten. Sequences were derived from peripheral blood, sampled in the third trimester of pregnancy. The source of these receptors is a female donor in good health, enrolled as a control in a pregnancy study.

The chain recombines TRBV19 with TRBJ2-7; weak D call: TRBD1 (5 bases). Trimming left V 7 bases short and J 5 bases short, with 15 bases between. Germline V gives CDR1 LNHDA, CDR2 SQIVND (reference sequence). This CDR3 region has 13 residues. CDR3 nucleotides: TGTGCCAGTAAGGGCCAGGGAATTGACGAGCAGTACTTC. It yields the protein CASKGQGIDEQYF.

V usage is TRBV7-2 and J usage is TRBJ1-2; 10 nucleotides agree with TRBD1. In germline, CDR1 is SGHTA, CDR2 FQGNSA. V was pared by 2 bases and J by 10 bases, with 7 bases of the junction left unmatched. This CDR3 has 14 residues. CDR3 bases: TGTGCCAGCAGCTTAAGGGGGACAGGGGTTCCCTACACCTTC. Its protein product is CASSLRGTGVPYTF.

V is TRBV30 and J is TRBJ1-1; D gene ambiguous. The V gene lost 0 bases and the J gene lost 5 bases, with 13 bases spanning the gap. The CDR3 contains 14 residues. CDR1 is GTSNPN and CDR2 is SVGIG in the germline V gene (reference sequence). The CDR3 protein is CAWSVRSFGTEAFF. The CDR3 coding sequence is TGTGCCTGGAGTGTACGTTCGTTCGGTACTGAAGCTTTCTTT.

The chain has TRBV4-2 and TRBJ1-6, with D possibly being TRBD1 (5 bases). The CDR3 loop spans 14 amino acids. Trimming shortened V by 3 bases and J by 8 bases, and 11 bases separated the two germline ends. From germline, CDR1 is LGHNA and CDR2 YNFKEQ. The CDR3 bases are TGTGCCAGCAGCCAGCGACAGCCGGATTCACCCCTCCACTTT. This codes for CASSQRQPDSPLHF.

The chain joins TRBV5-6 to TRBJ2-2, with TRBD1 identical over 7 bases. This CDR3 comprises 16 residues. J lost 1 base, V lost 2 bases, and 5 bases had no gene match. Germline CDR1 is SGHDT and CDR2 is YYEEEE. The CDR3 DNA sequence: TGTGCCAGCAGCTTAAAGGGACAGATGAACACCGGGGAGCTGTTTTTT. This encodes CASSLKGQMNTGELFF.

The chain links TRBV7-2 to TRBJ2-4; 7 positions match TRBD2. Looked up from germline, CDR1 is SGHTA and CDR2 is FQGNSA. The CDR3 is 15 residues long. Trimming at V came to 3 bases and at J to 1 base, leaving 3 bases not matched to a gene. The CDR3 sequence is CASSFGGSAKNIQYF. For the CDR3, the DNA is TGTGCCAGCAGCTTCGGGGGGTCCGCCAAAAACATTCAGTACTTC.

The chain carries TRBV13 and TRBJ1-1; 11 nucleotides align to TRBD1. Germline CDR1 PRHDT, CDR2 FYEKMQ (reference sequence). The J segment lost 4 bases and the V segment lost 3 bases, leaving 4 bases of the junction unmatched. This CDR3 region has 15 residues. CDR3 region: CASSFSGTGGTEAFF. As DNA, the CDR3 is TGTGCCAGCAGCTTTTCCGGGACAGGGGGCACTGAAGCTTTCTTT. The variable domain in full, completed from reference TRBV13 and TRBJ1-1, reads AAGVIQSPRHLIKEKRETATLKCYPIPRHDTVYWYQQGPGQDPQFLISFYEKMQSDKGSIPDRFSAQQFSDYHSELNMSSLELGDSALYFCASSFSGTGGTEAFFGQGTRLTVV.

This clone appeared once. DNA of the CDR3: TGTGCCAGCAGCACACAGGTGGGGAATCAGCCCCAGCATTTT. It codes for CASSTQVGNQPQHF. The chain joins TRBV7-2 to TRBJ1-5; weak D call: TRBD1 (5 bases). V shed 5 bases and J shed 4 bases, with 12 bases lying between them. The V gene's germline CDR1 is SGHTA and CDR2 FQGNSA. The CDR3 loop spans 14 amino acids. Combining the CDR3 with reference TRBV7-2 and TRBJ1-5 gives the whole variable domain GAGVSQSPSNKVTEKGKDVELRCDPISGHTALYWYRQSLGQGLEFLIYFQGNSAPDKSGLPSDRFSAERTGGSVSTLTIQRTQQEDSAVYLCASSTQVGNQPQHFGDGTRLSIL.

This clone has just one count. The rearrangement uses TRBV5-1 and TRBJ2-1, with TRBD2 matching 11 bases. Germline V gene sequence: CDR1 SGHRS, CDR2 YFSETQ. CDR3 length: 17 residues. V lost 0 bases and J lost 8; bases outside the gene matches: 10. The CDR3 sequence is CASSLEIAGGQDDEQFF. CDR3 DNA sequence: TGCGCCAGCAGCTTGGAAATAGCGGGGGGGCAGGACGATGAGCAGTTCTTC.

The CDR3 sequence: CASGLPGMGNQPQHF. The DNA for the CDR3 is TGTGCTAGTGGTTTGCCGGGAATGGGCAATCAGCCCCAGCATTTT. This chain joins TRBV12-5 and TRBJ1-5; D unresolved. Germline CDR1 and CDR2: LGHNT and FRNRAP. V was cut by 2 bases and J by 2 bases, with 10 bases left in between. The CDR3 consists of 15 residues. Full variable domain (remainder filled in from reference TRBV12-5 and TRBJ1-5): DARVTQTPRHKVTEMGQEVTMRCQPILGHNTVFWYRQTMMQGLELLAYFRNRAPLDDSGMPKDRFSAEMPDATLATLKIQPSEPRDSAVYFCASGLPGMGNQPQHFGDGTRLSIL.

This CDR3 is CASSVDSAEGSTLGYTF. DNA for the CDR3: TGTGCCAGCAGCGTAGATTCTGCAGAGGGCAGTACACTCGGCTACACCTTC. V usage is TRBV9 and J usage is TRBJ1-2; D gene uncertain. This CDR3 has 17 residues. Trimming took 0 bases from V and 8 from J, leaving 23 bases between them. Germline V gene lookup returns CDR1 SGDLS and CDR2 YYNGEE.

V is TRBV7-2 and J is TRBJ2-1, with 10 bases lining up with TRBD2. V lost 3 bases to trimming and J lost 11 bases; unmatched junction nucleotides: 4. The CDR3 length is 13 residues. Germline V CDR1 and CDR2: SGHTA, FQGNSA. CDR3 sequence: CASSFTSGAKQFF. The CDR3 DNA follows: TGTGCCAGCAGCTTCACTAGCGGGGCCAAGCAGTTCTTC.

In nucleotides, the CDR3 is TGTGCCGGGGACAGGGGACCCTCTGGAAACACCATATATTTT. Protein sequence: CAGDRGPSGNTIYF. The chain joins TRBV7-2 to TRBJ1-3, with 10 bases lining up with TRBD1. The J segment lost 0 bases and the V segment lost 11 bases, leaving 4 bases of the junction unmatched. Germline assignment: CDR1 SGHTA and CDR2 FQGNSA. The CDR3 spans 14 residues.